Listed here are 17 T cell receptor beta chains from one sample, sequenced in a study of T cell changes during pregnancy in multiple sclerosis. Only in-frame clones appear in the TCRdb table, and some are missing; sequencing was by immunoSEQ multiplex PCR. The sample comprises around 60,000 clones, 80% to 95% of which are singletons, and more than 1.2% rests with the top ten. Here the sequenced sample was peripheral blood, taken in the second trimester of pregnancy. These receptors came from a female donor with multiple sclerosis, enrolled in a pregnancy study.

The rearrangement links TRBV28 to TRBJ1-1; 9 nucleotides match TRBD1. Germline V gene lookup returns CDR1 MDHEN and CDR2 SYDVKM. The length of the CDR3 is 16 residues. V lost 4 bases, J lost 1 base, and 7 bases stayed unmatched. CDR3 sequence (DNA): TGTGCCAGCAGTTCCCCGGGACAGGGATCGAACACTGAAGCTTTCTTT. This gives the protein CASSSPGQGSNTEAFF.

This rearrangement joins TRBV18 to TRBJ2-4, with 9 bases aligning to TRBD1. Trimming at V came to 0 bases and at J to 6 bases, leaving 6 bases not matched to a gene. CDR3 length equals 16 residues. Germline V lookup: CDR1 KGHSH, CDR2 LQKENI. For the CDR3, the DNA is TGTGCCAGCTCACCACCCGGGACAGGGAGGGGAAACATTCAGTACTTC. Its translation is CASSPPGTGRGNIQYF.

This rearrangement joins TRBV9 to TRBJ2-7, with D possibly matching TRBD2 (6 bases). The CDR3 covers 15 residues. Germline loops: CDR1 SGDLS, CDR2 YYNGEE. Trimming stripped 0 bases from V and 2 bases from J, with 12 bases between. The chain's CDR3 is CASSVGTGATYEQYF. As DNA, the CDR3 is TGTGCCAGCAGCGTAGGGACGGGAGCCACCTACGAGCAGTACTTC.

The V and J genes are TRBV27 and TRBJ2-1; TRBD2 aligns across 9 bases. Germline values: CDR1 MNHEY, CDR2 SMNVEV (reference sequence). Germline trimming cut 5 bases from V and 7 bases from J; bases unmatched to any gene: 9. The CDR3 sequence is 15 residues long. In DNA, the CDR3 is TGTGCCAGCAGTCAGATAGCGGGAGTGATTAATGAGCAGTTCTTC. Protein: CASSQIAGVINEQFF.

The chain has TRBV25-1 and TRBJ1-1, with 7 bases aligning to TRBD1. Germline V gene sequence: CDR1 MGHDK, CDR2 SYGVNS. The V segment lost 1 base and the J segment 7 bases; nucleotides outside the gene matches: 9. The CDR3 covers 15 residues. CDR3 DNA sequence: TGTGCCAGCAGTGAATCGGTACAGGGGAAAAATGAAGCTTTCTTT. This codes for CASSESVQGKNEAFF.

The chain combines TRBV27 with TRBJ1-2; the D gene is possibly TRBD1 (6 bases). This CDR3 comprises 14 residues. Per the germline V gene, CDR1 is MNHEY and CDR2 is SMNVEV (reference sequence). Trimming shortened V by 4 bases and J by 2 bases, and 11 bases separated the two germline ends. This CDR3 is CASSYRDRNYGYTF. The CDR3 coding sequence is TGTGCCAGCAGTTACAGGGATAGGAACTATGGCTACACCTTC.

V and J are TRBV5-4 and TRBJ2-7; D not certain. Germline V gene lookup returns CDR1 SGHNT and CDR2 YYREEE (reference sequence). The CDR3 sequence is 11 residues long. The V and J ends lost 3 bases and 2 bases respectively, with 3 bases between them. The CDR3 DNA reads TGTGCCAGCAGCTCAACCTACGAGCAGTACTTC. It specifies CASSSTYEQYF.

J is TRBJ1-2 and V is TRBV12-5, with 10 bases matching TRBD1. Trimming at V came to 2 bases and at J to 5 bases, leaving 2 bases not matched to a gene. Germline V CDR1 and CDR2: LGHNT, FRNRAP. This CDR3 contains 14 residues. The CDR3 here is CASGLPGQGYGYTF. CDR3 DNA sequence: TGTGCTAGTGGTTTGCCGGGACAGGGGTATGGCTACACCTTC.

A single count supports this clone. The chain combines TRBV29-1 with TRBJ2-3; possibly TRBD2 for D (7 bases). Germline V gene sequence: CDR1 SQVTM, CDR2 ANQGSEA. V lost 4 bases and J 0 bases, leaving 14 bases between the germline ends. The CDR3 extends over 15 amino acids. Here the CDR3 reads CSVGRGGPSTDTQYF. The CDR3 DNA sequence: TGCAGCGTTGGCAGGGGAGGGCCAAGCACAGATACGCAGTATTTT.

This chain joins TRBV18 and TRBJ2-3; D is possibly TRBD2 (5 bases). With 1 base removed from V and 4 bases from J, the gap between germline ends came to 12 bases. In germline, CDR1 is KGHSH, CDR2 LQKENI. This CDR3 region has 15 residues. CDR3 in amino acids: CASSPHTSQADTQYF. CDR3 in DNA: TGTGCCAGCTCACCACATACTAGTCAGGCAGATACGCAGTATTTT.

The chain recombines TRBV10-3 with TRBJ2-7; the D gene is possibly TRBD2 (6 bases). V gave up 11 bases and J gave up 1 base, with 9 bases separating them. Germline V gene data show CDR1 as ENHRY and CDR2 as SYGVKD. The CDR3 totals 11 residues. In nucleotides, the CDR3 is TGTGCCGCGGGGACTTCCTACGAGCAGTACTTC. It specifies CAAGTSYEQYF.

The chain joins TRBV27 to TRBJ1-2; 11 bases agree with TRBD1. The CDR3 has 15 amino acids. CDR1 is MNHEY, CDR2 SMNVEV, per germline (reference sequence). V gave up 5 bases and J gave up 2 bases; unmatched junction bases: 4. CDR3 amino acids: CASSPRTGGNYGYTF. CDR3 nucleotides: TGTGCCAGCAGTCCAAGGACAGGGGGCAACTATGGCTACACCTTC.

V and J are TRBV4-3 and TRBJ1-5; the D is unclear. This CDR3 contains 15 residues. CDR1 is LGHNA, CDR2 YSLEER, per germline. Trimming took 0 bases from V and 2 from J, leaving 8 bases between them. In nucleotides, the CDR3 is TGCGCCAGCAGCCAAGATCTGCGAGGCAATCAGCCCCAGCATTTT. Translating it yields CASSQDLRGNQPQHF.

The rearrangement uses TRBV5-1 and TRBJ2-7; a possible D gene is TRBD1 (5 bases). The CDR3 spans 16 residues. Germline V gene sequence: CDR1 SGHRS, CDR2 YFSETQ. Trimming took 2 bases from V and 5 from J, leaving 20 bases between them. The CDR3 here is CASSFVPGLQVNEQYF. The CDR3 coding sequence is TGCGCCAGCAGCTTTGTCCCAGGGCTTCAAGTCAACGAGCAGTACTTC.

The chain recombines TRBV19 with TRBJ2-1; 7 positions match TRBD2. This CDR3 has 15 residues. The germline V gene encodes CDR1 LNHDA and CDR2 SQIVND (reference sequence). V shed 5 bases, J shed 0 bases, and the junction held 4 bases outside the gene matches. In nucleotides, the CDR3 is TGTGCCAGTAGTTTGGGAGGGAGCTCCTACAATGAGCAGTTCTTC. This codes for CASSLGGSSYNEQFF.

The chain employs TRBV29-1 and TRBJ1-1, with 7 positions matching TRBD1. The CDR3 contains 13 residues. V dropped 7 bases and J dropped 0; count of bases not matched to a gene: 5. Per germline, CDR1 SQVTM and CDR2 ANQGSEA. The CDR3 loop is CSAGGQMNTEAFF. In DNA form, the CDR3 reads TGCAGCGCTGGGGGACAGATGAACACTGAAGCTTTCTTT.

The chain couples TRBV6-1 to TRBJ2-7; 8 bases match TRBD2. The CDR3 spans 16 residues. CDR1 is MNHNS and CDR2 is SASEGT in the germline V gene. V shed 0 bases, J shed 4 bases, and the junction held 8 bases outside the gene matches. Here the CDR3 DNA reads TGTGCCAGCAGTGAAGCGCTAACTATAGCGGGGTACGAGCAGTACTTC. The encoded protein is CASSEALTIAGYEQYF.